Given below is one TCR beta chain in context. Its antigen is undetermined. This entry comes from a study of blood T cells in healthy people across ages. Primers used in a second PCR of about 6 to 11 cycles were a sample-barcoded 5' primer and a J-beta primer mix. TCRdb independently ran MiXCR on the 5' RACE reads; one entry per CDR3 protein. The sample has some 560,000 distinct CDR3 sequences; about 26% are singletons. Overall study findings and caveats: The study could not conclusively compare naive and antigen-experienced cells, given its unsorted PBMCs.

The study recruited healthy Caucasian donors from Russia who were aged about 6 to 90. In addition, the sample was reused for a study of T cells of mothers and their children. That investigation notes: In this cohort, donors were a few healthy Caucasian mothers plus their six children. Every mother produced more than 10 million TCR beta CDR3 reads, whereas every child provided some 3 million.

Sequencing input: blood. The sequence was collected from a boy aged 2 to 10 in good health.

In nucleotides, the CDR3 is TGTGCCAGCAGGACCGCCCGGGACAGAGCCTACGAGCAGTACTTC. Protein product: CASRTARDRAYEQYF. V usage is TRBV27 and J usage is TRBJ2-7; 7 bases match TRBD1. The trim removed 6 bases at V and 2 bases at J, leaving 10 bases unmatched. This CDR3 is built from 15 residues. Looked up from germline, CDR1 is MNHEY and CDR2 is SMNVEV (reference sequence).